The 23 T cell receptor beta chains reported below all come from one sample, sequenced in a study of shared clonotypes between healthy human individuals. Sequencing was performed with immunoSEQ multiplex PCR; in TCRdb, only in-frame clones are kept and a portion is missing. The table has more than 1,200,000 clones, around 98.5% seen once. What was sequenced was naive CD4+ T cells sorted from blood. Subset meaning: CD45RA+ positively selected. These receptors came from a man aged 25-40 years in good health.

The rearrangement uses TRBV11-2 and TRBJ1-1; the match to TRBD1 covers 10 bases. The germline V gene has CDR1 SGHAT and CDR2 FQNNGV. V shed 8 bases and J 6 bases; nucleotides not matched to a gene: 6. There are 13 residues in the CDR3. CDR3 DNA: TGTGCCAGCGTGAGGACAGGGGGGGCTGAAGCTTTCTTT. The encoded protein is CASVRTGGAEAFF.

CDR3 DNA sequence: TGTGCCAGCTCCCAAAACGGCGGGAGTTCATACGAGCAGTACTTC. Translation gives CASSQNGGSSYEQYF. V usage is TRBV18 and J usage is TRBJ2-7; 7 positions agree with TRBD2. The length of the CDR3 is 15 residues. Germline V gene lookup returns CDR1 KGHSH and CDR2 LQKENI. The ends lost 6 bases at V and 4 bases at J; junction bases unmatched: 12.

The chain links TRBV5-1 to TRBJ2-3; TRBD1 matches 10 bases. The CDR3 is 14 amino acids. Germline loops: CDR1 SGHRS, CDR2 YFSETQ. Trimming took 3 bases from V and 6 from J; bases not matched to a gene: 4. The CDR3 spells CASSSGTGDDTQYF. The CDR3 DNA reads as TGCGCCAGCAGCTCGGGGACAGGGGACGATACGCAGTATTTT.

The chain recombines TRBV6-6 with TRBJ2-7; 10 positions match TRBD2. J gave up 3 bases and V 6 bases, and 5 bases lay outside the gene matches. CDR1 and CDR2 (germline): MNHNY, SVGAGI (reference sequence). The CDR3 runs to 14 residues. The CDR3 reads CASRGSSGSYEQYF. The CDR3 DNA reads as TGTGCCAGCAGGGGGTCTAGCGGGAGCTACGAGCAGTACTTC.

This rearrangement joins TRBV28 to TRBJ1-1; D gene unclear. Trimming took 5 bases from V and 1 from J, leaving 11 bases between them. The CDR3 sequence is 14 residues long. The V gene's germline CDR1 is MDHEN and CDR2 SYDVKM. The CDR3 DNA follows: TGTGCCAGCAGTCCCCGGGGAGCGAACACTGAAGCTTTCTTT. The encoded protein is CASSPRGANTEAFF.

V and J are TRBV7-2 and TRBJ2-7; TRBD1 matches 11 bases. Per the germline V gene, CDR1 is SGHTA and CDR2 is FQGNSA. The CDR3 has 13 residues. V lost 5 bases, J lost 5 bases, and 2 bases stayed unmatched. The CDR3 sequence: CASSGQGAHEQYF. The CDR3 DNA follows: TGTGCCAGCAGCGGACAGGGGGCGCACGAGCAGTACTTC.

As to this clone: This CDR3 is also generated by other DNA sequences in the sample. The chain has TRBV18 and TRBJ1-1; weak D call: TRBD1 (5 bases). V gave up 2 bases and J gave up 1 base, with 11 bases separating them. Germline V gene sequence: CDR1 KGHSH, CDR2 LQKENI. The CDR3 contains 15 residues. For the CDR3, the DNA is TGTGCCAGCTCACCAGGTGCAGGGACGAACACTGAAGCTTTCTTT. It translates to CASSPGAGTNTEAFF.

In this sample, this clone turned up once. Other DNA sequences in the same sample also yield this CDR3. The chain links TRBV5-5 to TRBJ2-2, with D unresolved. CDR1 SGHKS and CDR2 YYEKEE come from the germline V gene (reference sequence). V dropped 0 bases and J dropped 7 bases, with 4 bases sitting between them. This CDR3 is 12 amino acids long. The CDR3 protein is CASSLASGELFF. The CDR3 nucleotides read TGTGCCAGCAGCTTGGCGAGCGGGGAGCTGTTTTTT.

The J gene is TRBJ2-1, the V gene TRBV5-1; 9 bases map to TRBD2. The V and J ends lost 0 bases and 4 bases, in that order; junction bases with no gene match: 5. Germline V CDR1 and CDR2: SGHRS, YFSETQ. The CDR3 totals 16 residues. In DNA, the CDR3 is TGCGCCAGCAGCTTGGGGGGCCTAGCGGGGTACAATGAGCAGTTCTTC. Its translation is CASSLGGLAGYNEQFF. The variable domain in full, completed from reference TRBV5-1 and TRBJ2-1, reads KAGVTQTPRYLIKTRGQQVTLSCSPISGHRSVSWYQQTPGQGLQFLFEYFSETQRNKGNFPGRFSGRQFSNSRSEMNVSTLELGDSALYLCASSLGGLAGYNEQFFGPGTRLTVL.

This chain uses TRBV18 with TRBJ1-2; 8 positions agree with TRBD1. CDR3 size: 14 residues. Germline V gene sequence: CDR1 KGHSH, CDR2 LQKENI. The trim removed 6 bases at V and 0 bases at J, leaving 3 bases unmatched. CDR3 amino acids: CASSLQGANYGYTF. CDR3 nucleotide sequence: TGTGCCAGCTCGCTACAGGGGGCTAACTATGGCTACACCTTC.

For this clone: Other DNA sequences in this specimen translate into the identical CDR3. V is TRBV9 and J is TRBJ2-2; D might be TRBD2 (6 bases). There are 14 residues in the CDR3. The V and J ends lost 1 base and 4 bases respectively, with 8 bases between them. Germline V gene data show CDR1 as SGDLS and CDR2 as YYNGEE. The CDR3 region has the DNA TGTGCCAGCAGCGTACTAGCGTCCACCGGGGAGCTGTTTTTT. Amino acid sequence: CASSVLASTGELFF.

The chain carries TRBV29-1 and TRBJ1-2, with D maybe TRBD1 (6 bases). The V gene's germline CDR1 is SQVTM and CDR2 ANQGSEA. The CDR3 has 17 amino acids. The ends were cut back, 3 bases at V and 6 bases at J, with 26 bases in the middle. The CDR3 nucleotides are TGCAGCGTTGATCGTTCAGGGGAGAATTTGGTGGAGGATGGCTACACCTTC. It codes for CSVDRSGENLVEDGYTF.

This chain joins TRBV19 and TRBJ1-5; weak D call: TRBD1 (5 bases). CDR1 and CDR2 (germline): LNHDA, SQIVND (reference sequence). This CDR3 comprises 13 residues. Trimming stripped 6 bases from V and 7 bases from J, with 13 bases between. CDR3 coding DNA: TGTGCCAGTAGGGTGGGGCTAGACCAGCCCCAGCATTTT. Encoded protein: CASRVGLDQPQHF.

This rearrangement joins TRBV15 to TRBJ2-2; the match to TRBD2 covers 8 bases. V trimming: 5 bases; J trimming: 5 bases; junction bases outside the gene matches: 7. The V gene's germline CDR1 is LNHNV and CDR2 YYDKDF (reference sequence). The CDR3 totals 15 residues. The CDR3 spells CATSVAGSRTGELFF. The CDR3 region has the DNA TGTGCCACCAGCGTAGCGGGATCGAGGACCGGGGAGCTGTTTTTT.

This chain joins TRBV7-9 and TRBJ2-3; D is ambiguous. Germline CDR1 and CDR2: SEHNR and FQNEAQ (reference sequence). Deletions cut 7 bases from V and 0 bases from J, with 14 bases between. This CDR3 contains 15 residues. The CDR3 protein is CASTYPGVSTDTQYF. In nucleotides, the CDR3 is TGTGCCAGCACCTATCCCGGTGTTAGCACAGATACGCAGTATTTT.

The rearrangement links TRBV5-1 to TRBJ1-5, with D uncertain. Trimming took off 1 base at V and 7 bases at J, with 9 bases between the two ends. The CDR3 has 13 residues. CDR1 and CDR2 from the germline V gene are SGHRS and YFSETQ. The CDR3 spells CASSLRLGQPQHF. The CDR3 DNA sequence: TGCGCCAGCAGCTTGCGGTTGGGACAGCCCCAGCATTTT.

On this clone itself: Other DNA sequences in this specimen translate into the identical CDR3. The chain is built from TRBV5-1 and TRBJ1-1; maybe TRBD1 (6 bases). Trimming took 4 bases from V and 0 from J, leaving 7 bases between them. There are 13 residues in the CDR3. The germline V gene has CDR1 SGHRS and CDR2 YFSETQ. CDR3 in amino acids: CASSRQVNTEAFF. DNA for the CDR3: TGCGCCAGCAGCAGACAGGTGAACACTGAAGCTTTCTTT.

This chain joins TRBV4-1 and TRBJ2-2, with 8 nucleotides matching TRBD2. CDR1 is MGHRA and CDR2 is YSYEKL in the germline V gene. Losses at the gene ends were 1 base for V and 4 bases for J; bases not matched to a gene: 5. The CDR3 consists of 16 residues. The CDR3 region is CASSQAAGVPTGELFF. Here the CDR3 DNA reads TGCGCCAGCAGCCAAGCAGCGGGAGTCCCCACCGGGGAGCTGTTTTTT.

The chain joins TRBV29-1 to TRBJ2-1; 10 nucleotides align to TRBD1. V shed 5 bases and J 1 base; nucleotides not matched to a gene: 2. The CDR3 is 14 amino acids. Per germline, CDR1 SQVTM and CDR2 ANQGSEA. CDR3: CSVRQGASYNEQFF. The DNA of the CDR3 is TGCAGCGTTAGACAGGGGGCTTCCTACAATGAGCAGTTCTTC.

The chain uses TRBV4-1 and TRBJ2-1; 8 bases agree with TRBD2. Germline-derived CDR1 and CDR2 are MGHRA and YSYEKL. The CDR3 covers 18 residues. The J segment lost 0 bases and the V segment lost 0 bases, leaving 7 bases of the junction unmatched. Written as DNA, the CDR3 is TGCGCCAGCAGCCAAGAAGCTAGCGGGCACAGCTCCTACAATGAGCAGTTCTTC. This sequence encodes CASSQEASGHSSYNEQFF.

Turning to this clone: The same CDR3 arises from other DNA sequences in this sample as well. The V and J genes are TRBV18 and TRBJ1-1, with D perhaps matching TRBD1 (5 bases). The CDR3 totals 13 residues. With 6 bases removed from V and 1 base from J, the gap between germline ends came to 9 bases. Germline V gives CDR1 KGHSH, CDR2 LQKENI. The CDR3 bases are TGTGCCAGCTCGCTACAGGCGAACACTGAAGCTTTCTTT. Residues: CASSLQANTEAFF.

V gene TRBV20-1 combines with J gene TRBJ2-1; 10 bases agree with TRBD1. Germline CDR1 reads DFQATT; CDR2 reads SNEGSKA (reference sequence). V lost 4 bases, J lost 15 bases, and 3 bases stayed unmatched. The CDR3 contains 10 residues. The CDR3 coding sequence is TGCAGTGCTATGCGGGACAGGGGGTTCTTC. The encoded protein is CSAMRDRGFF.

The chain is built from TRBV28 and TRBJ2-7, with 8 bases identical to TRBD1. After removal of 6 bases from V and 3 bases from J, the junction contained 7 bases not matched to a gene. CDR1 is MDHEN and CDR2 is SYDVKM in the germline V gene. There are 14 residues in the CDR3. Here the CDR3 reads CASRSGGRGYEQYF. The CDR3 DNA sequence: TGTGCCAGCAGATCAGGGGGCCGCGGCTACGAGCAGTACTTC.